A selection of T cell receptor beta chains follows, all from one sample in a study of regulatory T cells in long-lasting Graves disease. TCRdb re-called the multiplex PCR reads with MiXCR, one entry per CDR3 protein. The table includes around 460,000 distinct CDR3 sequences, approximately 23% detected once. Here the sequenced sample was peripheral blood mononuclear cells (PBMCs), taken when the disease was refractory, from a patient treated with antithyroid drugs. Receptors were obtained from a female donor with Graves disease. Each CDR3 is given with its conserved first and last residue. D genes are given only for firm matches. Size tells how often a clone was seen (once, few, many) or the class of an expanded clone, and some rows leave it out.

15	TRBV6-1	-	few	TRBJ1-2	CASSPGRDFSHGYTF	TGTGCCAGCAGCCCCGGGAGGGACTTTTCGCATGGCTACACCTTC
18	TRBV6-1	-	few	TRBJ2-5	CASSPTWPGRRGEETQYF	TGTGCCAGCAGCCCAACGTGGCCAGGGAGAAGGGGAGAAGAGACCCAGTACTTC
12	TRBV29-1	-	few	TRBJ1-5	CSVGGGDQPQHF	TGCAGCGTTGGGGGGGGGGATCAGCCCCAGCATTTT
15	TRBV6-2/TRBV6-3	-	-	TRBJ1-5	CASSSLGVRNQPQHF	TGTGCCAGCAGTTCTCTAGGGGTTCGGAATCAGCCCCAGCATTTT
17	TRBV7-2	TRBD1	-	TRBJ1-1	CASSLATTGGWNTEAFF	TGTGCCAGCAGCTTAGCGACAACAGGGGGCTGGAACACTGAAGCTTTCTTT
16	TRBV28	-	many	TRBJ1-1	CASGTGTSLSNTEAFF	TGTGCCAGCGGAACCGGGACATCCTTATCGAACACTGAAGCTTTCTTT
15	TRBV7-9	TRBD1	few	TRBJ1-1	CASSYGQGANTEAFF	TGTGCCAGCAGCTATGGACAGGGGGCTAACACTGAAGCTTTCTTT
13	TRBV3-1	-	-	TRBJ1-2	CASSQGGWYGYTF	TGTGCCAGCAGCCAAGGGGGCTGGTATGGCTACACCTTC
12	TRBV19	-	-	TRBJ1-2	CASSISGYGYTF	TGTGCCAGTAGTATTTCTGGCTATGGCTACACCTTC
14	TRBV4-3	TRBD1	once	TRBJ2-1	CASSKGALNNEQFF	TGCGCCAGCAGCAAGGGGGCGCTCAACAATGAGCAGTTCTTC
14	TRBV7-3	TRBD1	-	TRBJ2-5	CASSPGQGVETQYF	TGTGCCAGCAGTCCTGGACAGGGGGTAGAGACCCAGTACTTC
14	TRBV10-3	TRBD1	many	TRBJ1-1	CAISIQGASTEAFF	TGTGCCATCAGTATACAGGGGGCTAGCACTGAAGCTTTCTTT
17	TRBV27	TRBD2	-	TRBJ2-1	CASSTGTSGHFYNEQFF	TGTGCCAGCAGTACCGGGACTAGCGGGCATTTTTACAATGAGCAGTTCTTC
15	TRBV6-5	-	-	TRBJ2-3	CASSLRGGGTDTQYF	TGTGCCAGCAGTTTGAGGGGTGGTGGCACAGATACGCAGTATTTT
12	TRBV7-2	-	many	TRBJ2-5	CASRDYQETQYF	TGTGCCAGCAGGGACTACCAAGAGACCCAGTACTTC
15	TRBV7-9	-	many	TRBJ2-5	CASSFGPGQGETQYF	-
17	TRBV7-2	TRBD2	-	TRBJ2-2	CASSPSSQRGATGELFF	TGTGCCAGCAGCCCCTCGTCTCAGCGGGGGGCCACCGGGGAGCTGTTTTTT